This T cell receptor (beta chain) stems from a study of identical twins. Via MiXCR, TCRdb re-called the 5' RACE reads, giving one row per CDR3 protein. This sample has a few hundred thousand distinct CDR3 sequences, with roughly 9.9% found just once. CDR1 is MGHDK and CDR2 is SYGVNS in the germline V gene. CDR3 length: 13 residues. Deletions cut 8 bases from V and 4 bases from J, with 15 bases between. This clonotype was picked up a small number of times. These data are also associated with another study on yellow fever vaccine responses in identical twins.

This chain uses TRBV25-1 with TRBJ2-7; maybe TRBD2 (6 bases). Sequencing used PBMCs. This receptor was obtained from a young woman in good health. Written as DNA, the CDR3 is TGTGCCAGCCGTAGCGGTTACGGGTACGAGCAGTACTTC. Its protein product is CASRSGYGYEQYF.